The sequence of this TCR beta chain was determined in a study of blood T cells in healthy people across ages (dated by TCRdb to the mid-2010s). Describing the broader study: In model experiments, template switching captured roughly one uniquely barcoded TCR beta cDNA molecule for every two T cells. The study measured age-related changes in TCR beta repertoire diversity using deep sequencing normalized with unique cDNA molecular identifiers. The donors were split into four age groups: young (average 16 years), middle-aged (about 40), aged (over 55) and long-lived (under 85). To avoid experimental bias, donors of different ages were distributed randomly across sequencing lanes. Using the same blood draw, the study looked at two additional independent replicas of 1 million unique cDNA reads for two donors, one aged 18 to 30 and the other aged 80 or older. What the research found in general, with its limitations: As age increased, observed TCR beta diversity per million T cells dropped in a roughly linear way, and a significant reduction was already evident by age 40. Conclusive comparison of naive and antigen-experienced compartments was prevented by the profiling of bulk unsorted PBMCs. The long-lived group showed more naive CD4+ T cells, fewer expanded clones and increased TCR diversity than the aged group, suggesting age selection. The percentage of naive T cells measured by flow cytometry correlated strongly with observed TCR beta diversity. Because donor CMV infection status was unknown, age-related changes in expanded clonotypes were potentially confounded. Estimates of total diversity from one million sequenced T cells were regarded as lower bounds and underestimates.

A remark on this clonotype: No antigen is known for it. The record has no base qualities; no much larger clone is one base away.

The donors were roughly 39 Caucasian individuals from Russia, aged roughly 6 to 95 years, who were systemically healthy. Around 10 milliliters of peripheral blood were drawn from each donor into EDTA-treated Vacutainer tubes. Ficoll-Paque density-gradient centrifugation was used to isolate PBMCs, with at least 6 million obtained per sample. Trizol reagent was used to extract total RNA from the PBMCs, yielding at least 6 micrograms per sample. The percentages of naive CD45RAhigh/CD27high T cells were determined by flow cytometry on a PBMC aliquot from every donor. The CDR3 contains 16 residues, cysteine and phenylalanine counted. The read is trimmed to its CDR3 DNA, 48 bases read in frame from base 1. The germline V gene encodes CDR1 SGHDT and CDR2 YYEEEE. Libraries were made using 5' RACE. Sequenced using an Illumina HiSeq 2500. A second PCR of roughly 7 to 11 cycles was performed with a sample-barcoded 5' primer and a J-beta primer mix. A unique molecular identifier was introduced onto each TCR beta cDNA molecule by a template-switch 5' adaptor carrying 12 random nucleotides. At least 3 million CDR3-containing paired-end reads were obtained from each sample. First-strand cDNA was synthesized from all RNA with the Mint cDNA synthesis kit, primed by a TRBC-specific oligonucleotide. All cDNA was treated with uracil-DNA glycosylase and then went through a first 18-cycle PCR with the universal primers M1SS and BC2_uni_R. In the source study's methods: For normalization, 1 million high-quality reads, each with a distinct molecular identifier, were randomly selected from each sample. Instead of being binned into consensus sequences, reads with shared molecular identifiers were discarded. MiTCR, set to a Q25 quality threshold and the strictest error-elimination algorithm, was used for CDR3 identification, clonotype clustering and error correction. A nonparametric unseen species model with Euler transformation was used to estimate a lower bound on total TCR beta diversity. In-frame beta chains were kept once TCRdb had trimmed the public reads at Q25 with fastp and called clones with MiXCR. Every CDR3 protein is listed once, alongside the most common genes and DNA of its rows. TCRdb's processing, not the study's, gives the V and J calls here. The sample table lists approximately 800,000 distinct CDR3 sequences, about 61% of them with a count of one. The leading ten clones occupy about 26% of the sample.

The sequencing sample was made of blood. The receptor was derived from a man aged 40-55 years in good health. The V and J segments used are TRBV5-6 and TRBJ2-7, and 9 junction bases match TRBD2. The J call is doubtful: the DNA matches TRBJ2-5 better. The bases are TGTGCCAGCAGCCGGTCGAGTAGCGGGGGAGAAGAGACCCAGTACTTC. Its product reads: CASSRSSSGGEETQYF.